A single sample is the source of the 25 T cell receptor beta chains below, sequenced in a study of cytomegalovirus exposure and HLA in healthy donors. Primers for the PCR totalled 60 Vbeta and 13 Jbeta. Some clones are missing from TCRdb's copy, which holds only in-frame ones; the method was immunoSEQ multiplex PCR. The sample carries about 82,000 clones, approximately 68% recorded once. Sequencing used PBMCs. The receptors here all came from a woman aged 50 to 65 in good health and CMV-seropositive.

This clone was seen ten or more times. This chain connects TRBV9 to TRBJ1-2; D unresolved. Germline assignment: CDR1 SGDLS and CDR2 YYNGEE. CDR3 length equals 13 residues. V lost 1 base and J 2 bases, leaving 6 bases between the germline ends. CDR3 region: CASSVTHNYGYTF. DNA of the CDR3: TGTGCCAGCAGCGTAACACACAACTATGGCTACACCTTC.

The chain is built from TRBV28 and TRBJ2-7; a possible D gene is TRBD2 (5 bases). There are 15 residues in the CDR3. V lost 6 bases, J lost 5 bases, and 20 bases lay in between. Germline loops: CDR1 MDHEN, CDR2 SYDVKM. CDR3 amino acids: CASRPLDGDYNEQYF. CDR3 DNA: TGTGCCAGCAGACCCCTGGACGGGGATTACAACGAGCAGTACTTC.

This chain connects TRBV5-1 to TRBJ1-2, with 7 bases matching TRBD1. Germline trimming cut 4 bases from V and 6 bases from J; bases unmatched to any gene: 3. Germline V lookup: CDR1 SGHRS, CDR2 YFSETQ. The CDR3 has 12 residues. The CDR3 loop reads CASSRDSNGYTF. The DNA of the CDR3 is TGCGCCAGCAGCCGGGACAGCAATGGCTACACCTTC.

The chain recombines TRBV11-2 with TRBJ2-1; D might be TRBD2 (6 bases). CDR1 is SGHAT, CDR2 FQNNGV, per germline. The germline V and J ends were trimmed by 3 bases and 13 bases, with 16 bases remaining between them. The CDR3 is 13 amino acids. CDR3 region: CASSFRDLAPQFF. CDR3 coding DNA: TGTGCCAGCAGCTTTCGGGACCTAGCGCCTCAGTTCTTC.

This clone was counted once. The rearrangement links TRBV6-5 to TRBJ2-2, with a possible D match to TRBD2 (5 bases). The CDR3 is 15 amino acids. Germline V lookup: CDR1 MNHEY, CDR2 SVGAGI. Trimming shortened V by 0 bases and J by 6 bases, and 11 bases separated the two germline ends. CDR3 protein: CASSYSIEGSGELFF. The DNA of the CDR3 is TGTGCCAGCAGTTACTCAATCGAGGGTTCCGGGGAGCTGTTTTTT.

The rearrangement joins TRBV7-9 to TRBJ2-5, with TRBD1 matching 12 bases. Germline V gene data show CDR1 as SEHNR and CDR2 as FQNEAQ (reference sequence). With V trimmed by 4 bases and J by 5 bases, 8 bases remained unmatched. This CDR3 region has 16 residues. The CDR3, as DNA: TGTGCCAGCAGCTCCCGGGACAGGGGGCAAAGGGAGACCCAGTACTTC. It yields the protein CASSSRDRGQRETQYF.

This clone has just a few counts. This chain links TRBV6-1 with TRBJ1-5; 8 nucleotides agree with TRBD1. V was clipped by 8 bases and J by 9 bases; unmatched bases: 6. The CDR3 totals 12 residues. Germline lookup yields CDR1 MNHNS and CDR2 SASEGT. CDR3: CASESGGRPQHF. CDR3 sequence (DNA): TGTGCCAGCGAGTCAGGGGGCCGGCCCCAGCATTTT.

The genes are TRBV2 and TRBJ1-5; the match to TRBD1 covers 8 bases. The ends lost 4 bases at V and 2 bases at J; junction bases unmatched: 10. The CDR3 spans 17 residues. Germline lookup yields CDR1 SNHLY and CDR2 FYNNEI. The CDR3 DNA is TGTGCCAGCAGTGGAGGACAGGGTGAGGTCGGCAATCAGCCCCAGCATTTT. It encodes CASSGGQGEVGNQPQHF.

The chain uses TRBV28 and TRBJ1-1, with TRBD1 matching 7 bases. The CDR3 totals 15 residues. Germline trimming cut 6 bases from V and 4 bases from J; bases unmatched to any gene: 11. Germline loops: CDR1 MDHEN, CDR2 SYDVKM. CDR3: CASRETGLGTTEAFF. In DNA form, the CDR3 reads TGTGCCAGCAGGGAGACAGGGCTTGGTACCACTGAAGCTTTCTTT.

This clone has more than one count but fewer than ten. CDR3 DNA: TGTGCCAGCAGTTTCAGTCGTATAGCGGGGTCCTACGAGCAGTACTTC. This encodes CASSFSRIAGSYEQYF. The V gene is TRBV28, the J gene TRBJ2-7, with 8 bases fitting TRBD2. This CDR3 region has 16 residues. Germline CDR1 and CDR2: MDHEN and SYDVKM. V lost 3 bases and J lost 1; bases outside the gene matches: 8.

The chain carries TRBV10-1 and TRBJ2-7; TRBD2 agrees at 7 bases. The CDR3 contains 16 residues. CDR1 and CDR2 (germline): WNHNN, SYGVQD (reference sequence). V was clipped by 0 bases and J by 2 bases; unmatched bases: 7. The CDR3 nucleotides are TGCGCCAGCAGTGAGTCGTTGACGGGGGGAACCTACGAGCAGTACTTC. It translates to CASSESLTGGTYEQYF.

The gene calls are TRBV2 and TRBJ2-3; a weak D match, TRBD2 (5 bases). The germline V gene has CDR1 SNHLY and CDR2 FYNNEI. The V and J ends lost 5 bases and 2 bases respectively, with 11 bases between them. This CDR3 region has 14 residues. The CDR3 spells CASSYGVYTDTQYF. The CDR3 bases are TGTGCCAGCAGTTACGGGGTTTACACAGATACGCAGTATTTT.

This clone was counted a few times. This rearrangement joins TRBV5-1 to TRBJ2-2; TRBD2 is a possible D gene (5 bases). Trimming took off 0 bases at V and 1 base at J, with 7 bases between the two ends. The CDR3 totals 15 residues. Germline-derived CDR1 and CDR2 are SGHRS and YFSETQ. Here the CDR3 reads CASSLAGMNTGELFF. In nucleotides, the CDR3 is TGCGCCAGCAGCTTGGCGGGAATGAACACCGGGGAGCTGTTTTTT.

The chain uses TRBV7-9 and TRBJ1-2; 7 positions agree with TRBD1. CDR3 length equals 15 residues. Germline V gene data show CDR1 as SEHNR and CDR2 as FQNEAQ (reference sequence). Trimming removed 4 bases from V and 0 bases from J; junction bases left unmatched: 5. The CDR3 sequence is CASSSTGIANYGYTF. The CDR3 DNA reads TGTGCCAGCAGCTCGACAGGGATCGCTAACTATGGCTACACCTTC.

There are a few counts of this clone. The chain carries TRBV2 and TRBJ2-7; a weak D match, TRBD2 (7 bases). The CDR3 runs to 13 residues. Trimming took 7 bases from V and 3 from J, leaving 13 bases between them. The germline CDR1 and CDR2 sequences are SNHLY and FYNNEI. CDR3 sequence (DNA): TGTGCCAGCAATGGGGGGGCCGACTACGAGCAGTACTTC. It yields the protein CASNGGADYEQYF. Filled out from reference TRBV2 and TRBJ2-7, the complete variable domain reads EPEVTQTPSHQVTQMGQEVILRCVPISNHLYFYWYRQILGQKVEFLVSFYNNEISEKSEIFDDQFSVERPDGSNFTLKIRSTKLEDSAMYFCASNGGADYEQYFGPGTRLTVT.

In this sample, this clone turned up once. The rearrangement uses TRBV10-3 and TRBJ1-4; 8 bases match TRBD1. V shed 8 bases and J 8 bases; nucleotides not matched to a gene: 7. The CDR3 is made up of 13 amino acids. From germline, CDR1 is ENHRY and CDR2 SYGVKD. CDR3 sequence: CAISTGEDEKLFF. CDR3 bases: TGTGCCATCTCGACAGGGGAAGACGAAAAACTGTTTTTT.

The chain has TRBV28 and TRBJ2-3; 7 bases fit TRBD2. The V gene's germline CDR1 is MDHEN and CDR2 SYDVKM. The length of the CDR3 is 14 residues. The trim removed 8 bases at V and 3 bases at J, leaving 8 bases unmatched. Here the CDR3 DNA reads TGTGCCAGCGGCGTCGGGGGGAGGACAGATACGCAGTATTTT. It translates to CASGVGGRTDTQYF. Looking up the rest from reference TRBV28 and TRBJ2-3 gives the full variable domain: DVKVTQSSRYLVKRTGEKVFLECVQDMDHENMFWYRQDPGLGLRLIYFSYDVKMKEKGDIPEGYSVSREKKERFSLILESASTNQTSMYLCASGVGGRTDTQYFGPGTRLTVL.

The chain recombines TRBV7-2 with TRBJ1-2; D not resolved. Germline V lookup: CDR1 SGHTA, CDR2 FQGNSA. Trimming took off 5 bases at V and 2 bases at J, with 12 bases between the two ends. This CDR3 is built from 14 residues. CDR3 sequence (DNA): TGTGCCAGCAGCCCATCCCAGTCCAACTATGGCTACACCTTC. Protein sequence: CASSPSQSNYGYTF.

The chain couples TRBV10-2 to TRBJ2-2; the match to TRBD2 covers 12 bases. This CDR3 is 19 amino acids long. J was trimmed by 7 bases and V by 0 bases; bases with no gene match: 12. Germline V gives CDR1 WSHSY, CDR2 SAAADI. CDR3 nucleotide sequence: TGCGCCAGCAGTGAGTCTCTAGCGGGGGGGCTATGGAGCAACGGGGAGCTGTTTTTT. This gives the protein CASSESLAGGLWSNGELFF.

This chain joins TRBV28 and TRBJ2-1; tentatively, D is TRBD1 (6 bases). Trimming cost V 7 bases and J 4 bases, with 23 bases left between them. This CDR3 has 17 amino acids. Germline CDR1 and CDR2: MDHEN and SYDVKM. Here the CDR3 reads CASTISGTIEGYNEQFF. As DNA, the CDR3 is TGTGCCAGCACAATATCCGGGACAATTGAGGGATACAATGAGCAGTTCTTC.

The gene calls are TRBV19 and TRBJ1-2, with D perhaps TRBD1 (5 bases). The CDR3 is 15 residues long. CDR1 and CDR2 from the germline V gene are LNHDA and SQIVND (reference sequence). Trimming took 3 bases from V and 0 from J, leaving 11 bases between them. This chain's CDR3 is CASSMTATPNYGYTF. The CDR3 DNA follows: TGTGCCAGTAGTATGACAGCTACGCCTAACTATGGCTACACCTTC. Full variable domain (remainder filled in from reference TRBV19 and TRBJ1-2): DGGITQSPKYLFRKEGQNVTLSCEQNLNHDAMYWYRQDPGQGLRLIYYSQIVNDFQKGDIAEGYSVSREKKESFPLTVTSAQKNPTAFYLCASSMTATPNYGYTFGSGTRLTVV.

This clone was observed a handful of times. The V and J genes are TRBV9 and TRBJ2-1; TRBD2 might be the D (6 bases). This CDR3 contains 14 residues. The V gene lost 1 base and the J gene lost 8 bases, with 13 bases spanning the gap. Per the germline V gene, CDR1 is SGDLS and CDR2 is YYNGEE. The CDR3: CASSVISSGHEQFF. The DNA for the CDR3 is TGTGCCAGCAGCGTAATCTCGAGCGGGCATGAGCAGTTCTTC.

This chain uses TRBV19 with TRBJ1-2; the match to TRBD1 covers 9 bases. The CDR3 extends over 13 amino acids. V trimming: 5 bases; J trimming: 7 bases; junction bases outside the gene matches: 5. CDR1 and CDR2 from the germline V gene are LNHDA and SQIVND (reference sequence). This chain's CDR3 is CASSRRDRVGYTF. The CDR3, as DNA: TGTGCCAGTAGTCGCCGGGACAGGGTTGGCTACACCTTC.

This clone was seen only once. The gene calls are TRBV5-1 and TRBJ2-7; D possibly corresponds to TRBD1 (6 bases). From germline, CDR1 is SGHRS and CDR2 YFSETQ. The CDR3 totals 15 residues. Trimming cost V 0 bases and J 0 bases, with 10 bases left between them. The CDR3 spells CASSLDPGDSYEQYF. CDR3 bases: TGCGCCAGCAGCTTGGATCCAGGGGACTCCTACGAGCAGTACTTC.

The chain recombines TRBV5-4 with TRBJ1-5; D is unresolved. Trimming left V 5 bases short and J 0 bases short, with 27 bases between. Germline V gives CDR1 SGHNT, CDR2 YYREEE (reference sequence). The CDR3 extends over 20 amino acids. The CDR3 nucleotides are TGTGCCAGCAGTTTCACTCCGGGAGGCGGAGGCTCAAATAGCAATCAGCCCCAGCATTTT. Protein: CASSFTPGGGGSNSNQPQHF.